Below are 5 T cell receptor beta chains sequenced from a single sample in a study of molecular identifiers for immune sequencing clone quantification. TCRdb re-derived calls from the PCR reads in MiXCR, one entry per CDR3 protein. The profile covers a few hundred thousand distinct CDR3 sequences, with roughly 23% appearing a single time and about 0.8% taken by the ten largest. Sequences were obtained from naive CD8+ T cells from blood, with Jurkat cell RNA spiked in. The subset denotes: FACS-sorted CD8+CD4-CCR7+CD45RA+ naive T cells. The receptors originated from a human donor in good health. Some libraries in this study had Jurkat cell RNA spiked in.

On this clonotype itself: A junction boundary mismatches the germline segment, possibly from a read error. The rearrangement joins TRBV28 to TRBJ2-1; D unclear. The germline V gene encodes CDR1 MDHEN and CDR2 SYDVKM. This CDR3 contains 11 residues. This chain's CDR3 is CASSLSYELFF. The CDR3 DNA follows: TGTGCCAGCAGTTTATCCTATGAGCTGTTCTTC.

This clonotype occurred many times. V is TRBV5-1 and J is TRBJ1-5, with 10 bases that match TRBD1. After removal of 4 bases from V and 5 bases from J, the junction contained 3 bases not matched to a gene. Germline assignment: CDR1 SGHRS and CDR2 YFSETQ. The CDR3 runs to 14 residues. The CDR3 is CASSTGTGDQPQHF. The CDR3 coding sequence is TGCGCCAGCAGCACCGGGACAGGGGATCAGCCCCAGCATTTT.

This clonotype was counted a few times. The chain joins TRBV6-5 to TRBJ1-5; D is perhaps TRBD1 (5 bases). Between the trimmed V and J ends, which lost 9 bases and 3 bases, there was a span of 12 bases. Germline loops: CDR1 MNHEY, CDR2 SVGAGI. The CDR3 covers 13 residues. The CDR3 DNA reads TGTGCCAGTTCAGGGTCGCCCAATCAGCCCCAGCATTTT. Protein product: CASSGSPNQPQHF.

This chain links TRBV4-3 with TRBJ1-2; no clear D. In germline, CDR1 is LGHNA, CDR2 YSLEER. This CDR3 has 16 residues. Trimming stripped 0 bases from V and 4 bases from J, with 15 bases between. As DNA, the CDR3 is TGCGCCAGCAGCCAAGAGAAACGGCCCAGTGGCTATGGCTACACCTTC. It translates to CASSQEKRPSGYGYTF.

The chain is built from TRBV12-3 or TRBV12-4 and TRBJ2-7, with 7 nucleotides matching TRBD1. The CDR3 has 12 amino acids. Losses at the gene ends were 7 bases for V and 5 bases for J; bases not matched to a gene: 5. CDR3 residues: CASNPTGHEQYF. The CDR3 nucleotides are TGTGCCAGCAATCCGACAGGGCACGAGCAGTACTTC.